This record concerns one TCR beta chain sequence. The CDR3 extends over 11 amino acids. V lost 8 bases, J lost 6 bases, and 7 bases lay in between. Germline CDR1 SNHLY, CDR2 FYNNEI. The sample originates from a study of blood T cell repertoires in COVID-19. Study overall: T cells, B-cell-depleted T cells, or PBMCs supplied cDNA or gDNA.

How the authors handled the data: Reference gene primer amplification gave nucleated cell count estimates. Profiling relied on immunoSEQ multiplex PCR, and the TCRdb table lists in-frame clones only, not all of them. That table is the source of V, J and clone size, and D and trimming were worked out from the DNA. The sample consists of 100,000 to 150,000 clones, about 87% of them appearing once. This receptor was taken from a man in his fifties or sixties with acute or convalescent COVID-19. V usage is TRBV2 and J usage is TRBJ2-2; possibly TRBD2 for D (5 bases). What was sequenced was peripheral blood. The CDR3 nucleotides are TGTGCCAGCGGAGCGGCCGGGGAGCTGTTTTTT. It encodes CASGAAGELFF.